This T cell receptor (beta chain) was captured by sequencing in a study of Graves' ophthalmopathy and Graves' hyperthyroidism. Study context: At initial diagnosis, peripheral blood was obtained, and this preceded any treatment.

Only one count was recorded for this clonotype. Amplification from RNA transcripts yielded the TCR beta CDR3 regions. HTBI primers primed a first-round RT-PCR, and a second-round multiplex PCR followed. TCRdb re-derived calls from the multiplex PCR reads in MiXCR, one entry per CDR3 protein. The sample holds some 370,000 distinct CDR3 sequences, about 17% seen once. Clinicians diagnosed using symptoms, serum thyroxine, TRAb, thyroid ultrasound and orbital computed tomography. V shed 4 bases and J 6 bases; nucleotides not matched to a gene: 3. The CDR3 extends over 14 amino acids. Germline V gene sequence: CDR1 MNHEY, CDR2 SVGEGT.

The source material was peripheral blood. This chain links TRBV6-2 or TRBV6-3 with TRBJ1-2; 12 bases match TRBD1. The sequence came from an adult woman with stable Graves' hyperthyroidism. DNA for the CDR3: TGTGCCAGCAGTTTCGGGACAGGGGGCGATGGCTACACCTTC. This gives the protein CASSFGTGGDGYTF.